One sample yielded the 16 T cell receptor beta chains listed below, sequenced in a study of human T cells and chemical hapten exposure. MiXCR, run by TCRdb on the RACE reads, gives a single entry per CDR3 protein. This table holds 180,000 or so distinct CDR3 sequences, roughly 15% found once. Time point indicated: patch test 1, 2 weeks after DPC sensitization. Documented treatment: therapeutic diphenylcyclopropenone sensitization with weekly scalp DPC. The sample here was whole blood, taken in connection with sensitization to the hapten diphenylcyclopropenone (DPC). Every receptor here comes from a woman aged 25 to 45 with alopecia areata. Some clones in this sample may be carry-over from other donors' samples.

This clonotype came up many times. The gene calls are TRBV7-2 and TRBJ1-5, with TRBD1 matching 7 bases. There are 14 residues in the CDR3. J lost 3 bases, V lost 5 bases, and 4 bases had no gene match. Germline V gene lookup returns CDR1 SGHTA and CDR2 FQGNSA. CDR3 bases: TGTGCCAGCAGCCGGACAGGCTACAATCAGCCCCAGCATTTT. Translated, it gives CASSRTGYNQPQHF.

The chain joins TRBV12-3 or TRBV12-4 to TRBJ1-1, with D unclear. The CDR3 is 14 residues long. The germline V and J ends were trimmed by 5 bases and 4 bases, with 14 bases remaining between them. CDR3 sequence reads: CASSPQSLSTEAFF. The CDR3 coding sequence is TGTGCCAGCAGTCCACAGAGTCTCAGCACTGAAGCTTTCTTT.

This chain uses TRBV6-5 with TRBJ2-3; no clear D gene. The germline CDR1 and CDR2 sequences are MNHEY and SVGAGI. CDR3 size: 15 residues. The V gene lost 0 bases and the J gene lost 0 bases, with 7 bases spanning the gap. The CDR3 region has the DNA TGTGCCAGCAGTTACTCGGCAGTTAGCACAGATACGCAGTATTTT. It encodes CASSYSAVSTDTQYF.

V gene TRBV12-3 or TRBV12-4 combines with J gene TRBJ2-7; D perhaps matches TRBD2 (6 bases). Trimming pared 3 bases from V and 6 bases from J, leaving 18 bases between. The CDR3 extends over 15 amino acids. The CDR3 DNA reads TGTGCCAGCAGTTTCGTCGGGGGAGGCCGGAGCGAGCAGTACTTC. It codes for CASSFVGGGRSEQYF.

In this sample, this clonotype turned up a few times. This chain connects TRBV12-3 or TRBV12-4 to TRBJ2-1; D is undetermined. V shed 7 bases and J shed 0 bases, with 7 bases lying between them. The CDR3 consists of 13 residues. CDR3: CASIGNSYNEQFF. CDR3 bases: TGTGCCAGCATAGGGAACTCCTACAATGAGCAGTTCTTC.

This clonotype came up a few times. The J gene is TRBJ1-2, the V gene TRBV30, with unresolved D. CDR1 GTSNPN and CDR2 SVGIG come from the germline V gene (reference sequence). CDR3 length equals 11 residues. The V gene lost 5 bases and the J gene lost 3 bases, with 7 bases spanning the gap. The CDR3, as DNA: TGTGCCTGGGAGAGGGACTATGGCTACACCTTC. Translation: CAWERDYGYTF.

DNA for the CDR3: TGTGCCAGCAGACCGGACAGTTCCCCCTTTGGCTACACCTTC. It codes for CASRPDSSPFGYTF. This chain connects TRBV6-2 or TRBV6-3 to TRBJ1-2; D might be TRBD1 (6 bases). In germline, CDR1 is MNHEY, CDR2 SVGEGT. Trimming pared 6 bases from V and 7 bases from J, leaving 18 bases between. The CDR3 has 14 amino acids.

This clonotype was found many times. V and J are TRBV18 and TRBJ1-4, with a weak D call TRBD1 (5 bases). The CDR3 sequence is 15 residues long. V shed 6 bases and J shed 2 bases, with 13 bases lying between them. CDR1 is KGHSH and CDR2 is LQKENI in the germline V gene. In nucleotides, the CDR3 is TGTGCCAGCTCGCCCCGGGGGAGCACTAATGAAAAACTGTTTTTT. Translated: CASSPRGSTNEKLFF.

The table lists this clonotype with a count of one. The J gene is TRBJ2-5, the V gene TRBV5-4; TRBD1 aligns across 7 bases. This CDR3 has 15 amino acids. Trimming removed 2 bases from V and 1 base from J; junction bases left unmatched: 5. Germline V gene sequence: CDR1 SGHNT, CDR2 YYREEE (reference sequence). This CDR3 reads CASSFPGQPQETQYF. In DNA form, the CDR3 reads TGTGCCAGCAGCTTTCCGGGACAGCCCCAAGAGACCCAGTACTTC.

The rearrangement joins TRBV25-1 to TRBJ2-5; TRBD2 agrees at 12 bases. This CDR3 comprises 13 residues. V lost 6 bases and J lost 4; bases outside the gene matches: 0. The germline V gene has CDR1 MGHDK and CDR2 SYGVNS. This CDR3 reads CASRTSGGETQYF. The CDR3 DNA sequence: TGTGCCAGCAGGACTAGCGGGGGAGAGACCCAGTACTTC.

Only a few counts were recorded for this clonotype. This CDR3 reads CSAGTGTLNSPLHF. The CDR3 nucleotides are TGCAGTGCCGGAACCGGGACACTTAATTCACCCCTCCACTTT. V gene TRBV20-1 combines with J gene TRBJ1-6; possible D gene TRBD1, 6 bases. The germline V gene encodes CDR1 DFQATT and CDR2 SNEGSKA (reference sequence). V dropped 6 bases and J dropped 6 bases, with 15 bases sitting between them. CDR3 length equals 14 residues.

The sample holds a few counts of this clonotype. This chain joins TRBV5-1 and TRBJ1-1; TRBD1 is a possible D gene (5 bases). Germline values: CDR1 SGHRS, CDR2 YFSETQ. This CDR3 spans 13 amino acids. V lost 6 bases, J lost 3 bases, and 12 bases lay in between. The CDR3 DNA follows: TGCGCCAGCAAGATCAGGGCGGACACTGAAGCTTTCTTT. This sequence encodes CASKIRADTEAFF.

This clonotype was counted ten times or more. The chain recombines TRBV7-8 with TRBJ2-1; 9 bases fit TRBD2. The trim removed 6 bases at V and 9 bases at J, leaving 12 bases unmatched. The CDR3 length is 15 residues. Per the germline V gene, CDR1 is SGHVS and CDR2 is FQNEAQ. In nucleotides, the CDR3 is TGTGCCAGCAGACAAGGCGGCGGGGGGGCAGGTGAGCAGTTCTTC. The encoded protein is CASRQGGGGAGEQFF.

The chain is built from TRBV6-2 or TRBV6-3 and TRBJ1-1; D unclear. The CDR3 spans 14 residues. V was cut by 5 bases and J by 0 bases, with 10 bases left in between. Germline V lookup: CDR1 MNHEY, CDR2 SVGEGT. Here the CDR3 reads CASSGRILNTEAFF. The DNA for the CDR3 is TGTGCCAGCAGTGGCAGAATACTGAACACTGAAGCTTTCTTT.

This clonotype was detected ten times or more. The CDR3 sequence: CATKTGGTNQPQHF. CDR3 nucleotide sequence: TGTGCCACAAAGACAGGGGGGACGAATCAGCCCCAGCATTTT. The chain employs TRBV2 and TRBJ1-5; 9 bases line up with TRBD1. Germline V gene lookup returns CDR1 SNHLY and CDR2 FYNNEI. CDR3 length: 14 residues. The junction had 8 bases not matched to a gene; V was cut back by 10 bases and J by 4 bases.

This clonotype appeared a few times. The V call is TRBV6-2 or TRBV6-3, the J call TRBJ2-3; 7 nucleotides align to TRBD2. V lost 6 bases, J lost 0 bases, and 6 bases stayed unmatched. The CDR3 covers 15 residues. The germline gives CDR1 MNHEY, CDR2 SVGEGT. The CDR3 region has the DNA TGTGCCAGCAGCCGCGGACTAGTGAGCACAGATACGCAGTATTTT. Amino acids: CASSRGLVSTDTQYF.